This record covers a single TCR beta chain. The antigen is not known. Based on CD45RO/CCR7/CD25/CD127/CD95/CD27, CD4+ regulatory, stem cell-like memory, naive and central memory cells were sorted. These data are taken from a study of beta chain features in type 1 diabetes. Study results and caveats: Type 1 diabetes patients showed a moderate but significant shortening of TCRB CDR3s in all four CD4+ subsets.

This CDR3 is 13 amino acids long. The germline gives CDR1 SGHTA, CDR2 FQGNSA. Between the trimmed V and J ends, which lost 8 bases and 3 bases, there was a span of 13 bases. Of the isolated RNA, all was reverse transcribed, and so the sequenced material was expressed TCRB transcripts. The method was immunoSEQ multiplex PCR; TCRdb's version includes in-frame clones alone and lacks a portion of them. The sample consists of some 170,000 clones, more than 60% of them appearing once. The chain combines TRBV7-2 with TRBJ1-2, with a weak D call TRBD1 (6 bases). The sequence derives from a man aged 30 to 39 with type 1 diabetes. Sequencing used naive CD4+ T cells from blood. The CDR3 spells CASGGGPYYGYTF. For the CDR3, the DNA is TGTGCCAGCGGGGGCGGCCCATACTATGGCTACACCTTC. Full variable domain (remainder filled in from reference TRBV7-2 and TRBJ1-2): GAGVSQSPSNKVTEKGKDVELRCDPISGHTALYWYRQSLGQGLEFLIYFQGNSAPDKSGLPSDRFSAERTGGSVSTLTIQRTQQEDSAVYLCASGGGPYYGYTFGSGTRLTVV.